This T cell receptor (beta chain) is from a study of lymphopenia after photon versus proton radiotherapy. V lost 4 bases to trimming and J lost 0 bases; unmatched junction nucleotides: 5. The CDR3 runs 16 residues. Germline V lookup: CDR1 SGHTA, CDR2 FQGNSA. Assay used: immunoSEQ multiplex PCR; TCRdb lists only in-frame clones, some missing. The sample lists fewer than 25,000 clones, 84% seen once, with around 2.9% in the top ten. About this clone: Its antigen is undetermined.

Whole-study results and caveats: Larger post-nadir TCR diversity loss correlated inversely with survival in deceased patients. Oligoclonal CD8+ Temra expansion after nadir drove photon patients' diversity drop. Authors raise, but do not show, better survival with proton therapy. Under photons, naive T cells and diversity fell while effector/memory populations rose.

The rearrangement uses TRBV7-2 and TRBJ2-1; 8 nucleotides agree with TRBD1. This sequence originates from a woman in her forties or fifties with pancreatic cancer. The source material was peripheral blood, sampled from a patient treated with photon-based radiotherapy. In DNA, the CDR3 is TGTGCCAGCAGCTCGTCCGGGACAGGCTCCTACAATGAGCAGTTCTTC. It yields the protein CASSSSGTGSYNEQFF.